The rows below give T cell receptor beta chains drawn from one sample of a study of T cell responses to AZD1222 COVID-19 vaccine. Some clones are missing from TCRdb's copy, which holds only in-frame ones; the method was immunoSEQ multiplex PCR. The sample carries about 110,000 clones, 70% to 90% recorded once. Sequenced material: peripheral blood, taken on day 0 of AZD1222 vaccination. These receptor sequences come from an adult in good health. Both conserved end residues are part of each CDR3. A D gene is named only where the DNA matches it firmly. Clone size is given for some rows only: seen once, a few or many times, or a class if the clone is expanded.

d_call	v_call	j_call	clone_size	cdr3_aa	cdr3_nt
-	TRBV5-8	TRBJ1-2	-	CASSSGLGYGYTF	TGTGCCAGCAGCTCCGGACTCGGCTATGGCTACACCTTC
-	TRBV5-1	TRBJ1-1	-	CASSLGGGYTEAFF	TGCGCCAGCAGCTTGGGTGGGGGCTACACTGAAGCTTTCTTT
-	TRBV9	TRBJ1-3	-	CASSEDSFSGNTIYF	TGTGCCAGCAGCGAGGACAGCTTCTCTGGAAACACCATATATTTT
-	TRBV7-9	TRBJ1-1	-	CASSPGGQNTEAFF	TGTGCCAGCAGCCCCGGGGGCCAGAACACTGAAGCTTTCTTT
-	TRBV11-1	TRBJ1-6	-	CASSPTRGLIGSPLHF	TGTGCCAGCAGCCCAACCCGGGGGCTAATAGGTTCACCCCTCCACTTT
-	TRBV5-1	TRBJ1-5	-	CASSSGLVGQPQHF	TGCGCCAGCAGCTCGGGTCTGGTGGGTCAGCCCCAGCATTTT
-	TRBV11-2	TRBJ2-3	-	CASRGLAAVTDTQYF	TGTGCCAGCAGGGGTTTAGCGGCCGTCACAGATACGCAGTATTTT
TRBD1	TRBV6-5	TRBJ2-5	-	CASSWGQRETQYF	TGTGCCAGCAGTTGGGGACAGAGAGAGACCCAGTACTTC
-	TRBV15	TRBJ2-3	-	CATSRGGQGTDTQYF	TGTGCCACCAGCAGAGGAGGGCAGGGAACAGATACGCAGTATTTT
-	TRBV4-1	TRBJ1-6	-	CASSQTGPGVSSYNSPLHF	TGCGCCAGCAGCCAGACAGGACCCGGGGTGAGCTCCTATAATTCACCCCTCCACTTT
-	TRBV19	TRBJ1-5	-	CASSTNGVPYQPQHF	TGTGCCAGTAGTACGAACGGGGTTCCATATCAGCCCCAGCATTTT
TRBD1	TRBV7-8	TRBJ1-4	-	CASSFRDRDEKLFF	TGTGCCAGCAGCTTCCGGGACAGGGATGAAAAACTGTTTTTT
TRBD1	TRBV19	TRBJ2-1	once	CASTGQGGRNEQFF	TGTGCCAGTACGGGACAGGGGGGAAGGAATGAGCAGTTCTTC
TRBD1	TRBV23-1	TRBJ2-3	-	CASRPTGGRTDTQYF	TGCGCCAGCAGACCAACAGGGGGCCGCACAGATACGCAGTATTTT
-	TRBV5-1	TRBJ1-6	-	CASSLAASPNSPLHF	TGCGCCAGCAGCTTGGCGGCCTCTCCCAATTCACCCCTCCACTTT
TRBD2	TRBV11-3	TRBJ2-3	-	CASSSRAGLETDTQYF	TGTGCCAGCAGCTCCAGAGCGGGACTAGAGACAGATACGCAGTATTTT
-	TRBV19	TRBJ1-5	-	CASSPGTTGNQPQHF	TGTGCCAGTAGTCCAGGGACGACAGGCAATCAGCCCCAGCATTTT
-	TRBV5-1	TRBJ1-2	once	CASSRWGTALGLEYGYTF	TGCGCCAGCAGCCGGTGGGGAACCGCCCTAGGCTTGGAGTATGGCTACACCTTC
TRBD1	TRBV5-1	TRBJ1-1	-	CASSTLDRGRRTEAFF	TGCGCCAGCAGCACTCTCGACAGGGGGCGAAGAACTGAAGCTTTCTTT
TRBD1	TRBV7-9	TRBJ1-2	once	CASSLSQGDYGYTF	TGTGCCAGCAGCTTAAGCCAGGGGGATTATGGCTACACCTTC
-	TRBV5-6	TRBJ2-4	few	CASSSQGPEAKNIQYF	TGTGCCAGCAGCTCCCAGGGCCCTGAGGCCAAAAACATTCAGTACTTC
TRBD1	TRBV5-1	TRBJ1-2	-	CASSYRDSYGYTF	TGCGCCAGCAGCTACCGGGACAGCTATGGCTACACCTTC
-	TRBV19	TRBJ1-5	-	CASTSGVPDQPQHF	TGTGCCAGTACGTCAGGGGTTCCGGATCAGCCCCAGCATTTT
-	TRBV9	TRBJ2-7	-	CASSVAQGEGEQYF	TGTGCCAGCAGCGTAGCACAGGGGGAGGGCGAGCAGTACTTC
-	TRBV27	TRBJ2-1	-	CASSLSWVGEQFF	TGTGCCAGCAGTTTATCTTGGGTCGGGGAGCAGTTCTTC
-	TRBV30	TRBJ1-1	-	CAWSRGGAVMNTEAFF	TGTGCCTGGAGCCGGGGGGGGGCAGTTATGAACACTGAAGCTTTCTTT
-	TRBV2	TRBJ2-1	-	CASGRDILIGHEQFF	TGTGCCAGCGGACGGGACATTTTAATAGGGCATGAGCAGTTCTTC
-	TRBV7-2	TRBJ2-5	-	CASSTQGGLQETQYF	TGTGCCAGCAGCACACAGGGAGGGCTCCAAGAGACCCAGTACTTC
TRBD1	TRBV10-3	TRBJ2-2	-	CAISLGTVNTGELFF	TGTGCCATCAGCCTTGGGACAGTGAACACCGGGGAGCTGTTTTTT
-	TRBV5-1	TRBJ1-1	-	CASSLAGPNANTEAFF	TGCGCCAGCAGCTTGGCGGGACCGAACGCCAACACTGAAGCTTTCTTT
-	TRBV11-3	TRBJ2-3	-	CASSSRWGGTDTQYF	TGTGCCAGCAGCTCCCGGTGGGGGGGCACAGATACGCAGTATTTT
-	TRBV6-5	TRBJ1-2	-	CASNAGLDGYTF	TGTGCCAGCAATGCGGGGCTGGATGGCTACACCTTC
-	TRBV7-9	TRBJ1-3	-	CASSLSWEPGNTIYF	TGTGCCAGCAGCTTATCTTGGGAGCCAGGAAACACCATATATTTT
-	TRBV6-5	TRBJ2-2	once	CASKRGSTGELFF	TGTGCCAGCAAGAGAGGTTCCACCGGGGAGCTGTTTTTT
TRBD2	TRBV7-3	TRBJ2-1	-	CASSPGLAGDNEQFF	TGTGCCAGCAGCCCCGGACTAGCGGGGGACAATGAGCAGTTCTTC
-	TRBV2	TRBJ2-6	-	CASSESGPGANVLTF	TGTGCCAGCAGTGAATCGGGACCTGGGGCCAACGTCCTGACTTTC
-	TRBV4-3	TRBJ2-7	-	CASSQGRGTYEQYF	TGCGCCAGCAGCCAAGGCAGGGGAACTTACGAGCAGTACTTC
-	TRBV5-1	TRBJ2-2	once	CASSLAGAPGELFF	TGCGCCAGCAGCTTGGCGGGGGCGCCCGGGGAGCTGTTTTTT
-	TRBV7-2	TRBJ1-5	-	CASSSLNNQPQHF	TGTGCCAGCAGCTCCCTGAACAATCAGCCCCAGCATTTT
-	TRBV7-9	TRBJ1-1	-	CASSPRAVGNTEAFF	TGTGCCAGCAGCCCCCGGGCGGTCGGGAACACTGAAGCTTTCTTT
TRBD1	TRBV5-1	TRBJ1-3	-	CVSSKGQRSSGNTIYF	TGCGTCAGCAGCAAGGGACAGCGGAGCTCTGGAAACACCATATATTTT
-	TRBV15	TRBJ1-2	-	CATSPPRANYGYTF	TGTGCCACCAGCCCGCCTAGAGCTAACTATGGCTACACCTTC
-	TRBV5-4	TRBJ2-2	-	CASSLARDTGELFF	TGTGCCAGCAGCTTGGCCAGGGACACCGGGGAGCTGTTTTTT
-	TRBV28	TRBJ1-5	-	CASTLRGSLRQPQHF	-
-	TRBV29-1	TRBJ2-1	few	CSATEGWNEQFF	TGCAGCGCTACTGAGGGGTGGAATGAGCAGTTCTTC
-	TRBV3-1/TRBV3-2	TRBJ2-5	-	CASSQEGQRQETQYF	TGTGCCAGCAGCCAAGAAGGACAGCGCCAAGAGACCCAGTACTTC
-	TRBV4-1	TRBJ1-4	-	CASSQDLGLFATNEKLFF	TGCGCCAGCAGCCAAGATCTGGGGCTTTTTGCAACTAATGAAAAACTGTTTTTT
TRBD2	TRBV9	TRBJ2-1	-	CASSVEAGGRNEQFF	TGTGCCAGCAGCGTGGAAGCGGGAGGGAGGAATGAGCAGTTCTTC
-	TRBV7-8	TRBJ2-1	-	CASSLAENNEQFF	TGTGCCAGCAGCTTAGCGGAGAACAATGAGCAGTTCTTC
-	TRBV6-1	TRBJ2-7	-	CASSEGVRQSYYEQYF	TGTGCCAGCAGTGAAGGAGTTAGGCAGAGCTACTACGAGCAGTACTTC
-	TRBV7-2	TRBJ1-5	-	CASSLAGGEQPQHF	TGTGCCAGCAGCTTAGCGGGGGGCGAACAGCCCCAGCATTTT
-	TRBV12-3/TRBV12-4	TRBJ2-6	-	CASSLRGANVLTF	TGTGCCAGCAGTTTGAGAGGGGCCAACGTCCTGACTTTC
-	TRBV2	TRBJ1-1	-	CASSEFGPNTEAFF	TGTGCCAGCAGTGAATTCGGCCCGAACACTGAAGCTTTCTTT
TRBD1	TRBV7-8	TRBJ1-6	-	CASSLPQGARNSPLHF	TGTGCCAGCAGCCTCCCCCAGGGGGCACGGAATTCACCCCTCCACTTT
-	TRBV27	TRBJ1-1	-	CASRGNTEAFF	TGTGCCAGCAGGGGCAACACTGAAGCTTTCTTT